This T cell receptor beta chain came from a study of OX40 agonist ivuxolimab in advanced cancers. About the full investigation: Ivuxolimab was an agonistic, fully human IgG2 monoclonal antibody directed against OX40 (CD134), a costimulatory receptor. Intravenous ivuxolimab was administered to patients every 2 weeks at six dose levels: 0.01, 0.1, 0.3, 1.5, 3 and 10 mg/kg. Of the roughly 52 dose-escalation patients, hepatocellular carcinoma was present in about 19, melanoma in about 15, renal cell carcinoma in 9 and head and neck cancer in 9. The dose-escalation cohort was over 70% male with a mean age of approximately 60 years, ranging from about 20 to 85. Prior anti-PD-1, anti-PD-L1 or anti-CTLA-4 therapy was permitted, and approximately 39% of dose-escalation patients had received checkpoint inhibitors. Three dose-escalation patients achieved partial responses, one with hepatocellular carcinoma and two with cutaneous melanoma. The point of sequencing TCRbeta in the periphery was to test whether ivuxolimab changed TCR sequence diversity and drove clonal T-cell expansion. The monotherapy dose-escalation portion (N = 52 patients) of the phase I ivuxolimab trial is reported in the paper. What the research found in general, with its limitations: In partial responders in the 0.1-3.0 mg/kg groups, normalized peripheral clonal expansion was found to be among the lowest, especially among CD8+ T cells. At doses from 0.1 to 3.0 mg/kg, clonal expansion was seen in both CD4+ and CD8+ blood T cells between baseline and week 6. Low levels of normalized T-cell clonal expansion were also seen in some patients who did not respond. Antigen specificity was not determined for the clonally expanded peripheral T cells. After ivuxolimab, CD8+ T cells had more expanded clones than CD4+ T cells on average.

Patients with a history of autoimmune disease or receiving systemic immunosuppression were excluded from the trial. Peripheral blood for TCR sequencing was drawn from every dose cohort at baseline, at cycle 4 day 1 and at cycle 7 day 1. Samples came from an open-label, multicenter, first-in-human phase I dose-escalation trial of ivuxolimab. The trial enrolled adults with locally advanced or metastatic head and neck squamous cell, hepatocellular, melanoma or renal cell carcinoma. Before TCR sequencing, CD4+ T cells and CD8+ T cells from peripheral blood were sorted into separate populations. Genomic DNA was extracted from sorted cells for sequencing of the TCRbeta CDR3 region. The immunoSEQ Assay was used for sequencing of TCRbeta CDR3 regions. Imported from immuneACCESS, the table was reduced by TCRdb to in-frame sequences with V and J called. These copies leave out some clones; in studies compared against another copy, an unresolved V gene accounts for under half, and the cause of the remainder is not known. The sample has about 69,000 clones on record, around 89% of them singletons. The ten largest make up approximately 10% of the sample.

To note about this clone: Its antigen remains unidentified. No base-level quality is on record; no much larger clone is a single base apart.

Unmatched junction bases come to 4, with V trimmed by 1 base and J by 5 bases. Reading the germline V gene gives CDR1 SGHTA and CDR2 FQGNSA. The CDR3 goes from the cysteine to the phenylalanine over 15 residues. Solely the CDR3 DNA is kept, with 45 bases framed from the first base. Recombination joined TRBV7-2 with TRBJ2-3, with 9 bases in between that match TRBD2. Sequenced here: CD4+ or CD8+ T cells sorted from blood, sampled in a trial of the OX40 agonist ivuxolimab. The sequence came from an adult with an advanced solid tumor such as melanoma, head and neck, liver or kidney cancer. The DNA sequence is as follows: TGTGCCAGCAGCTTAGTTAGCGGGAGCTTAGATACGCAGTATTTT. This translates into CASSLVSGSLDTQYF.